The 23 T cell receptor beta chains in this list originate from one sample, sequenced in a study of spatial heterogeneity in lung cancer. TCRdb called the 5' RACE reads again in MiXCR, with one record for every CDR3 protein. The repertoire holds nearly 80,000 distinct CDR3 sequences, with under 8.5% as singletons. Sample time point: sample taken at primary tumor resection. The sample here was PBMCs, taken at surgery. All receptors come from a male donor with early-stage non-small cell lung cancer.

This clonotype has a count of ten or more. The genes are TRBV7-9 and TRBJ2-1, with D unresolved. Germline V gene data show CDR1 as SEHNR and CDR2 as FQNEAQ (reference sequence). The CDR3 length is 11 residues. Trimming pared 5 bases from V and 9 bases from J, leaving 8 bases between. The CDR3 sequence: CASSETGEQFF. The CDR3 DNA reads TGTGCCAGCAGCGAGACTGGTGAGCAGTTCTTC.

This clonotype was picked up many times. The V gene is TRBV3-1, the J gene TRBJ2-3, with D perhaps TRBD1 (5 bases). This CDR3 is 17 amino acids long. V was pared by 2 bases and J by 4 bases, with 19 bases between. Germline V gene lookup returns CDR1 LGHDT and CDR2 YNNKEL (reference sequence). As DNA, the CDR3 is TGTGCCAGCAGCCAACGGGCCTGGGGCGAAAAGGCAGATACGCAGTATTTT. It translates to CASSQRAWGEKADTQYF.

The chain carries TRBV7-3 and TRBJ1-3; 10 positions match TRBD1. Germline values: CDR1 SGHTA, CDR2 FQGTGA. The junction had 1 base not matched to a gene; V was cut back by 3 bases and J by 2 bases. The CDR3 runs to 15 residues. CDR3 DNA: TGTGCCAGCAGCTTGACAGGGGGCCCTGGAAACACCATATATTTT. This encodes CASSLTGGPGNTIYF.

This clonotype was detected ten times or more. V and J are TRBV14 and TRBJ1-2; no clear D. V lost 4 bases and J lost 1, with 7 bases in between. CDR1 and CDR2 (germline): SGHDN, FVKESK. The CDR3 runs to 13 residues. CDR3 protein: CASSPELNYGYTF. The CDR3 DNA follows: TGTGCCAGCAGCCCCGAGCTTAACTATGGCTACACCTTC.

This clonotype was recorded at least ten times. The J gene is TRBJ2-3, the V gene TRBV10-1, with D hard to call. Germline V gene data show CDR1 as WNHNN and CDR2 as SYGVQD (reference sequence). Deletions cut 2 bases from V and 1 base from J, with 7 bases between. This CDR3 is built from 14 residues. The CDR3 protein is CASSERVGTDTQYF. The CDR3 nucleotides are TGCGCCAGCAGTGAGAGGGTTGGCACAGATACGCAGTATTTT.

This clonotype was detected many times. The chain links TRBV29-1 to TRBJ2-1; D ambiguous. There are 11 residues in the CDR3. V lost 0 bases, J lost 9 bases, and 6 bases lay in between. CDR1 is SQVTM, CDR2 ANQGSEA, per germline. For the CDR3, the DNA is TGCAGCGTTGAAGATCCCGGTGAGCAGTTCTTC. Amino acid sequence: CSVEDPGEQFF.

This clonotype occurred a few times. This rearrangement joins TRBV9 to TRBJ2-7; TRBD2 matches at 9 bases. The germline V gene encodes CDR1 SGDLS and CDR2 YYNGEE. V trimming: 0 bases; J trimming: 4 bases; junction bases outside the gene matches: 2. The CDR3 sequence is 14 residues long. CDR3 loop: CASSVGLAGYEQYF. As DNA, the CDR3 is TGTGCCAGCAGCGTAGGGCTAGCGGGATACGAGCAGTACTTC.

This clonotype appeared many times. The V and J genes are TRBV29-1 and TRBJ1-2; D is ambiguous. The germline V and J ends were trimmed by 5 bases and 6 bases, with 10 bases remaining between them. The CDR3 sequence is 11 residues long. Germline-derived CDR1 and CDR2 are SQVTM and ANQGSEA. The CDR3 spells CSVSERHGYTF. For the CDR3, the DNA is TGCAGCGTTTCTGAGAGACATGGCTACACCTTC.

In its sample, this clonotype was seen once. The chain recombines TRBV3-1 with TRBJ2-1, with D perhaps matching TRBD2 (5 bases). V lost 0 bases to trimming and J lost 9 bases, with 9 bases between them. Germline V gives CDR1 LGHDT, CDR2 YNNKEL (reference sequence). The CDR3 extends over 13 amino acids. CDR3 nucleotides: TGTGCCAGCAGCCAAGATCGACGGGGTGAGCAGTTCTTC. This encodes CASSQDRRGEQFF.

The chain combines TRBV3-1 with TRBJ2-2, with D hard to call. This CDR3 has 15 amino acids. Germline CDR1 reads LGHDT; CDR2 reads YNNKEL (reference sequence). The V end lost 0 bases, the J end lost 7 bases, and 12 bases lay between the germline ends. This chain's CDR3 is CASSQDRLQLGELFF. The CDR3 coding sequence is TGTGCCAGCAGCCAAGACCGTCTACAACTCGGGGAGCTGTTTTTT.

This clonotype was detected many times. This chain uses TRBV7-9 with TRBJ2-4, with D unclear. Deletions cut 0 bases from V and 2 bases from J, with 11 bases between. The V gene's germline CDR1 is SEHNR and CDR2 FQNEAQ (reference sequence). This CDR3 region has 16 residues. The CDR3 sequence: CASSLAGQLTKNIQYF. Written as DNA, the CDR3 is TGTGCCAGCAGCTTAGCGGGCCAATTAACCAAAAACATTCAGTACTTC.

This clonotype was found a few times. The CDR3 spells CASSEQGPSYNEQFF. CDR3 coding DNA: TGTGCCAGCAGTGAACAGGGGCCCTCCTACAATGAGCAGTTCTTC. V usage is TRBV6-1 and J usage is TRBJ2-1, with D possibly matching TRBD1 (6 bases). Per the germline V gene, CDR1 is MNHNS and CDR2 is SASEGT. V was trimmed by 2 bases and J by 0 bases, leaving 8 bases between them. This CDR3 region has 15 residues.

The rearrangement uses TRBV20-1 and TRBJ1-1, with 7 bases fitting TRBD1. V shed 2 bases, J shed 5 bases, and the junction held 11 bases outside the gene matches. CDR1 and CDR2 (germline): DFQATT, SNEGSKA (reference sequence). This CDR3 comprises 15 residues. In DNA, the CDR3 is TGCAGTGCTAGACCTATACAGGGGACGTGGACTGAAGCTTTCTTT. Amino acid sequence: CSARPIQGTWTEAFF.

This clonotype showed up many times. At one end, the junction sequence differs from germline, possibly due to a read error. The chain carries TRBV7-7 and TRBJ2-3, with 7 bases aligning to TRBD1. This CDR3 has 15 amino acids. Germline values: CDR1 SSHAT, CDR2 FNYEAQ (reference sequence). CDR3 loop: CASSLGQPRADTQYF. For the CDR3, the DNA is TGTGCTAGCAGCTTGGGACAGCCGCGGGCAGATACGCAGTATTTT. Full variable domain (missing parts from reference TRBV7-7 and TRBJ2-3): GAGVSQSPRYKVTKRGQDVTLRCDPISSHATLYWYQQALGQGPEFLTYFNYEAQPDKSGLPSDRFSAERPEGSISTLTIQRTEQRDSAMYRCASSLGQPRADTQYFGPGTRLTVL.

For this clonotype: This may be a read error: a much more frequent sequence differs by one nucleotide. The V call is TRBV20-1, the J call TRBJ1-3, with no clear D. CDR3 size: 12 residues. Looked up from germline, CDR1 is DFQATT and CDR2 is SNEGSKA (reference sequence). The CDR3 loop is CSARSSGNTLYF. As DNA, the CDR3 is TGCAGTGCGAGGTCCTCTGGAAACACCTTATATTTT.

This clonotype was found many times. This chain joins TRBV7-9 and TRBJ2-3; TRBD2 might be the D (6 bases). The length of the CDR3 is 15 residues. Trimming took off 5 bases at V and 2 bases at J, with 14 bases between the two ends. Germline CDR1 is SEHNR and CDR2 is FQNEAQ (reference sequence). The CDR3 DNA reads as TGTGCCAGCAGCCCCCTCGCGGGATCCACAGATACGCAGTATTTT. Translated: CASSPLAGSTDTQYF. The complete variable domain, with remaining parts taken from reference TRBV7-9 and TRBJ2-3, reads DTGVSQNPRHKITKRGQNVTFRCDPISEHNRLYWYRQTLGQGPEFLTYFQNEAQLEKSRLLSDRFSAERPKGSFSTLEIQRTEQGDSAMYLCASSPLAGSTDTQYFGPGTRLTVL.

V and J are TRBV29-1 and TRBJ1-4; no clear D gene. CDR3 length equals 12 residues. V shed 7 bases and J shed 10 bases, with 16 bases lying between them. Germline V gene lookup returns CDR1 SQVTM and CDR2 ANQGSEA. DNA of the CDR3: TGCAGCGCCCGGGCCCCCCAAGGAAAACTGTTTTTT. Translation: CSARAPQGKLFF.

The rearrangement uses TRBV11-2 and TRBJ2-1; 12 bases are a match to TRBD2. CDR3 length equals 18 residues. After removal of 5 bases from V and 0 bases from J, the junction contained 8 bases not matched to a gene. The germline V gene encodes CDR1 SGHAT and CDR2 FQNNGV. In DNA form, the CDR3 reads TGTGCCAGCAGCCCGGGACTAGCGGGCTCCTCCTCCTACAATGAGCAGTTCTTC. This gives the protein CASSPGLAGSSSYNEQFF.

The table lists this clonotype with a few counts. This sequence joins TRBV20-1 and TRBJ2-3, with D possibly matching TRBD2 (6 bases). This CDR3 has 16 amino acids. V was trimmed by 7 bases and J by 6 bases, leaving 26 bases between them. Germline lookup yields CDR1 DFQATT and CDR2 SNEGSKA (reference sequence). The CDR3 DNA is TGCAGTGTTAGTGCGGCGGCTAGCGCCTCCACGGATACGCAGTATTTT. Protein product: CSVSAAASASTDTQYF.

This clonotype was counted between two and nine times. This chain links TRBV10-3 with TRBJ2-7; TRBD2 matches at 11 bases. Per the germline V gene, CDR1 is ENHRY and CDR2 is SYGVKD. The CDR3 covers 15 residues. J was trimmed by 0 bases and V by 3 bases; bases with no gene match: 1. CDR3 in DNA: TGTGCCATCAGTGAAACTAGCGGGAGCTCCTACGAGCAGTACTTC. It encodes CAISETSGSSYEQYF.

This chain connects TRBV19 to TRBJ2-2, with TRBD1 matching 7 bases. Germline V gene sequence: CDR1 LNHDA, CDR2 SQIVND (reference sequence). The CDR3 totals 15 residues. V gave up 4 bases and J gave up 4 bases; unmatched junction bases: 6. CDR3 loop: CASSTTGVSTGELFF. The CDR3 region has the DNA TGTGCCAGTAGTACCACAGGGGTCAGCACCGGGGAGCTGTTTTTT.

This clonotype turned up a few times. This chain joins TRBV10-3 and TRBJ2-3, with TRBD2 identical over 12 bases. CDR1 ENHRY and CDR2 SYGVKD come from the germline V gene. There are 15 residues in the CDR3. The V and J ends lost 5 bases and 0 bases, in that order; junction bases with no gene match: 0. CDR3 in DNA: TGTGCCATCAGTACTAGCGGGAGGAGCACAGATACGCAGTATTTT. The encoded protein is CAISTSGRSTDTQYF.

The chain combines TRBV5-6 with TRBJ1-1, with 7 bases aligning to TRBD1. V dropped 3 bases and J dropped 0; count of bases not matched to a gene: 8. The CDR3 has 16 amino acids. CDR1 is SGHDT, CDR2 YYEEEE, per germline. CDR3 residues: CASSSPLQGVNTEAFF. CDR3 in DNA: TGTGCCAGCAGCTCTCCCCTCCAGGGGGTGAACACTGAAGCTTTCTTT.